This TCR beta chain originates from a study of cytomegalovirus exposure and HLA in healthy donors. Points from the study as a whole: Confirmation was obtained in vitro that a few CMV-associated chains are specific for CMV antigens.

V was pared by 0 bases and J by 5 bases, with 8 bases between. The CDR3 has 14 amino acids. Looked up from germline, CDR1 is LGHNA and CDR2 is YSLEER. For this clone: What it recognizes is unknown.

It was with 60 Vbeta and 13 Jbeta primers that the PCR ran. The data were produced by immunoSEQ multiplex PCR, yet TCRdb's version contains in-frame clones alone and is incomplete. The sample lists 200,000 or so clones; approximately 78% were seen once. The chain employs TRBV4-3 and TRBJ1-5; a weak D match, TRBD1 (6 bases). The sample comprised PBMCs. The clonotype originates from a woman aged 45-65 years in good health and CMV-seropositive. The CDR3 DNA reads TGCGCCAGCAGCCAAGACAGGGGAGATCAGCCCCAGCATTTT. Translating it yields CASSQDRGDQPQHF.